Following are 2 T cell receptor beta chains from one sample sequenced in a study of blood T cell repertoires in COVID-19. Repertoires were generated with immunoSEQ multiplex PCR, while TCRdb's copy carries only in-frame clones and drops some. The table includes over 120,000 clones, about 86% detected once. Sequencing input: peripheral blood. Receptor source: a human donor in a cohort sampled during active COVID-19.

This chain uses TRBV7-6 with TRBJ2-7; 7 bases map to TRBD1. V was clipped by 1 base and J by 5 bases; unmatched bases: 5. The CDR3 is made up of 14 amino acids. Germline V gene lookup returns CDR1 SGHVS and CDR2 FNYEAQ. CDR3 DNA sequence: TGTGCCAGCAGCTTAGGGCAGGGGGAGAACGAGCAGTACTTC. This sequence encodes CASSLGQGENEQYF.

This CDR3 reads CASSPGTGVPGELFF. The CDR3 DNA follows: TGTGCCAGCAGCCCCGGGACAGGGGTTCCCGGGGAGCTGTTTTTT. The genes are TRBV13 and TRBJ2-2; 10 bases line up with TRBD1. Germline-derived CDR1 and CDR2 are PRHDT and FYEKMQ (reference sequence). This CDR3 comprises 15 residues. V gave up 5 bases and J gave up 6 bases; unmatched junction bases: 6.